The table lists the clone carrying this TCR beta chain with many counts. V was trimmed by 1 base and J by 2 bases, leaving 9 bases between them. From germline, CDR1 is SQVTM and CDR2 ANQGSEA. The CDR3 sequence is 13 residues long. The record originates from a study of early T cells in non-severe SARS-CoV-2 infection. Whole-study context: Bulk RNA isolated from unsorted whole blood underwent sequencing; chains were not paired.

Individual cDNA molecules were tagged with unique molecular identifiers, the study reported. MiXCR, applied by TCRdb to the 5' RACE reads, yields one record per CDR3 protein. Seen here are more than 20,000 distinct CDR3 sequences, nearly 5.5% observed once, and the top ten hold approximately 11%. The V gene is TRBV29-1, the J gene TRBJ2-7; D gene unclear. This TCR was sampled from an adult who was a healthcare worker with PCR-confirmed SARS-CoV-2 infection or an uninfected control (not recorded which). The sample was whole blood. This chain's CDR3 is CSVEGPGPYEQYF. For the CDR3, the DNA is TGCAGCGTTGAAGGACCAGGCCCCTACGAGCAGTACTTC.